The 27 T cell receptor beta chains below come from one sample, sequenced in a study of cytotoxic CD8 clonotypes in ibrutinib-treated CLL. TCRdb's copy holds only in-frame clones and misses some; the assay was immunoSEQ multiplex PCR. Of about 25,000 clones listed, less than 80% are singletons. Specimen: PBMCs, collected before ibrutinib treatment. The receptors were sampled from a human donor with chronic lymphocytic leukemia.

This clone was seen a few times. V is TRBV28 and J is TRBJ1-4; D remains unclear. V dropped 8 bases and J dropped 7 bases, with 5 bases sitting between them. Germline V gives CDR1 MDHEN, CDR2 SYDVKM. The CDR3 is 10 residues long. CDR3 nucleotide sequence: TGTGCCAGCGGGAGTGAAAAACTGTTTTTT. Protein product: CASGSEKLFF.

The V gene is TRBV5-1, the J gene TRBJ2-3; TRBD2 aligns across 12 bases. This CDR3 spans 18 amino acids. Per the germline V gene, CDR1 is SGHRS and CDR2 is YFSETQ. The ends lost 4 bases at V and 4 bases at J; junction bases unmatched: 13. The CDR3 spells CASSAPRTSGRRADTQYF. CDR3 coding DNA: TGCGCCAGCAGCGCGCCTCGCACTAGCGGGAGGAGGGCAGATACGCAGTATTTT.

There are a few counts of this clone. CDR3 sequence: CASLEGAQPQHF. DNA for the CDR3: TGTGCCAGCCTCGAGGGGGCACAGCCCCAGCATTTT. The chain combines TRBV28 with TRBJ1-5, with 7 bases lining up with TRBD1. Germline V gene sequence: CDR1 MDHEN, CDR2 SYDVKM. The CDR3 covers 12 residues. Trimming took 8 bases from V and 7 from J; bases not matched to a gene: 5.

The rearrangement links TRBV14 to TRBJ2-7; D is unresolved. The CDR3 totals 15 residues. Trimming left V 1 base short and J 0 bases short, with 10 bases between. Germline CDR1 is SGHDN and CDR2 is FVKESK. The CDR3 bases are TGTGCCAGCAGCCAAGGGGTTTCATCCTCCTACGAGCAGTACTTC. Its protein product is CASSQGVSSSYEQYF.

The CDR3 sequence: CASSLARGVDIQYF. The DNA for the CDR3 is TGTGCCAGCAGCTTAGCGCGGGGGGTTGACATTCAGTACTTC. The V gene is TRBV7-2, the J gene TRBJ2-4; 8 nucleotides align to TRBD2. This CDR3 is built from 14 residues. The junction had 3 bases not matched to a gene; V was cut back by 0 bases and J by 8 bases. From germline, CDR1 is SGHTA and CDR2 FQGNSA.

The chain carries TRBV4-1 and TRBJ1-4; no clear D. The length of the CDR3 is 13 residues. CDR1 and CDR2 from the germline V gene are MGHRA and YSYEKL. Trimming cost V 4 bases and J 8 bases, with 11 bases left between them. The CDR3 region is CASSRTRTEKLFF. The CDR3 DNA reads TGCGCCAGCAGCCGGACGAGGACGGAAAAACTGTTTTTT.

The V call is TRBV11-2, the J call TRBJ2-3, with TRBD2 matching over 7 bases. Trimming took 2 bases from V and 7 from J; bases not matched to a gene: 9. The CDR3 has 15 residues. Germline-derived CDR1 and CDR2 are SGHAT and FQNNGV. The CDR3 bases are TGTGCCAGCAGCTTAAACACGGGGAGGGGAAATACGCAGTATTTT. Encoded protein: CASSLNTGRGNTQYF.

This chain links TRBV18 with TRBJ1-1; perhaps TRBD1 as D (5 bases). V lost 11 bases to trimming and J lost 5 bases, with 15 bases between them. The germline gives CDR1 KGHSH, CDR2 LQKENI. This CDR3 spans 12 amino acids. CDR3 nucleotide sequence: TGTGCCTCCGGGGGGGGACGGACTGAAGCTTTCTTT. Amino acid sequence: CASGGGRTEAFF. The full variable domain, rest sourced from reference TRBV18 and TRBJ1-1, is NAGVMQNPRHLVRRRGQEARLRCSPMKGHSHVYWYRQLPEEGLKFMVYLQKENIIDESGMPKERFSAEFPKEGPSILRIQQVVRGDSAAYFCASGGGRTEAFFGQGTRLTVV.

This clone was seen only once. The chain uses TRBV19 and TRBJ2-1, with 13 bases that match TRBD2. V was pared by 6 bases and J by 10 bases, with 9 bases of the junction left unmatched. The CDR3 contains 15 residues. Germline V gene sequence: CDR1 LNHDA, CDR2 SQIVND (reference sequence). The CDR3, as DNA: TGTGCCAGTAGGGTGGGACTAGCGGGATCAGAAGAGCAGTTCTTC. Its translation: CASRVGLAGSEEQFF.

The V call is TRBV11-2, the J call TRBJ2-5, with 14 bases fitting TRBD2. This CDR3 contains 15 residues. CDR1 and CDR2 (germline): SGHAT, FQNNGV. The V and J ends lost 5 bases and 4 bases, in that order; junction bases with no gene match: 3. Here the CDR3 DNA reads TGTGCCAGCAGCGGGACTAGCGGGAGTGGAGAGACCCAGTACTTC. Protein: CASSGTSGSGETQYF.

The chain uses TRBV6-5 and TRBJ2-1, with TRBD1 matching 8 bases. CDR1 is MNHEY and CDR2 is SVGAGI in the germline V gene. The CDR3 is 14 residues long. V shed 5 bases and J 8 bases; nucleotides not matched to a gene: 8. The CDR3 loop is CASSKSGTGYEQFF. The CDR3 bases are TGTGCCAGCAGTAAGTCCGGGACAGGCTATGAGCAGTTCTTC.

The chain carries TRBV11-2 and TRBJ2-2; 8 nucleotides match TRBD1. J lost 8 bases, V lost 5 bases, and 13 bases had no gene match. Germline CDR1 reads SGHAT; CDR2 reads FQNNGV. The length of the CDR3 is 16 residues. The CDR3 here is CASSRFGQGTMGELFF. The CDR3 coding sequence is TGTGCCAGCAGCCGATTCGGACAGGGAACGATGGGGGAGCTGTTTTTT.

The chain employs TRBV15 and TRBJ2-2, with 10 bases that match TRBD2. Trimming removed 3 bases from V and 4 bases from J; junction bases left unmatched: 8. The CDR3 extends over 17 amino acids. Germline V gene lookup returns CDR1 LNHNV and CDR2 YYDKDF (reference sequence). CDR3 sequence: CATSSRAGGTGTGELFF. CDR3 coding DNA: TGTGCCACCAGCAGCCGAGCGGGAGGGACAGGCACCGGGGAGCTGTTTTTT.

This rearrangement joins TRBV5-6 to TRBJ2-7; D may match TRBD1 or TRBD2 (6 bases each). CDR3 size: 16 residues. Germline CDR1 is SGHDT and CDR2 is YYEEEE. V lost 4 bases to trimming and J lost 2 bases, with 19 bases between them. CDR3 nucleotides: TGTGCCAGCAGCGACGGGAGAGGGGGACGCCCCTACGAGCAGTACTTC. Protein product: CASSDGRGGRPYEQYF.

There are a few counts of this clone. The V gene is TRBV6-5, the J gene TRBJ1-2, with TRBD1 matching over 7 bases. Looked up from germline, CDR1 is MNHEY and CDR2 is SVGAGI. This CDR3 is 14 amino acids long. The V segment lost 0 bases and the J segment 10 bases; nucleotides outside the gene matches: 8. CDR3 in amino acids: CASSYSLRQGSYTF. The CDR3 DNA follows: TGTGCCAGCAGTTACTCCCTTCGACAGGGATCCTACACCTTC.

The CDR3 loop reads CASSLVASGRETQYF. The CDR3 DNA is TGCGCCAGCAGCTTGGTGGCTAGCGGGAGAGAGACCCAGTACTTC. The J gene is TRBJ2-5, the V gene TRBV5-1; 10 bases match TRBD2. The CDR3 totals 15 residues. Germline values: CDR1 SGHRS, CDR2 YFSETQ. The J segment lost 4 bases and the V segment lost 0 bases, leaving 3 bases of the junction unmatched.

The chain couples TRBV14 to TRBJ2-6, with D maybe TRBD2 (6 bases). The CDR3 loop spans 18 amino acids. V lost 4 bases and J lost 1, with 17 bases in between. Germline V gene sequence: CDR1 SGHDN, CDR2 FVKESK. This CDR3 is CASSPWMGGSSGANVLTF. The CDR3 DNA reads as TGTGCCAGCAGCCCTTGGATGGGGGGAAGTTCTGGGGCCAACGTCCTGACTTTC. Combining the CDR3 with reference TRBV14 and TRBJ2-6 gives the whole variable domain EAGVTQFPSHSVIEKGQTVTLRCDPISGHDNLYWYRRVMGKEIKFLLHFVKESKQDESGMPNNRFLAERTGGTYSTLKVQPAELEDSGVYFCASSPWMGGSSGANVLTFGAGSRLTVL.

This clone was picked up a small number of times. The chain combines TRBV2 with TRBJ2-7; D is perhaps TRBD2 (5 bases). Trimming cost V 2 bases and J 6 bases, with 17 bases left between them. The CDR3 covers 15 residues. CDR1 SNHLY and CDR2 FYNNEI come from the germline V gene. The DNA for the CDR3 is TGTGCCAGCAGTGAATGGGGAGACGCGAAAGTCGAGCAGTACTTC. It is translated as CASSEWGDAKVEQYF.

This clone was seen only once. The rearrangement links TRBV5-4 to TRBJ2-7; 9 bases align to TRBD1. Germline CDR1 SGHNT, CDR2 YYREEE (reference sequence). The CDR3 contains 16 residues. With V trimmed by 4 bases and J by 2 bases, 10 bases remained unmatched. CDR3 in DNA: TGTGCCAGCAGCCGGCCCCAGGGACAGGGAACCTACGAGCAGTACTTC. It specifies CASSRPQGQGTYEQYF.

This chain uses TRBV29-1 with TRBJ2-7; possibly TRBD2 for D (7 bases). Per germline, CDR1 SQVTM and CDR2 ANQGSEA. This CDR3 is built from 13 residues. V was clipped by 6 bases and J by 2 bases, with 14 bases between them. CDR3 loop: CSVGGPGAYEQYF. The CDR3 coding sequence is TGCAGCGTCGGGGGGCCGGGGGCCTACGAGCAGTACTTC.

The rearrangement links TRBV14 to TRBJ2-5, with TRBD2 matching over 7 bases. Germline CDR1 is SGHDN and CDR2 is FVKESK. V shed 2 bases and J 5 bases; nucleotides not matched to a gene: 5. This CDR3 contains 14 residues. The CDR3 region has the DNA TGTGCCAGCAGCCAAATACGGGAGGAGGAGACCCAGTACTTC. It codes for CASSQIREEETQYF.

The chain is built from TRBV19 and TRBJ2-3, with 10 bases aligning to TRBD2. After removal of 7 bases from V and 6 bases from J, the junction contained 10 bases not matched to a gene. Germline CDR1 and CDR2: LNHDA and SQIVND (reference sequence). This CDR3 has 15 residues. The CDR3 nucleotides are TGTGCCAGTAAGAAAACTAGCGGGGAGTCGGATACGCAGTATTTT. Its protein product is CASKKTSGESDTQYF.

This rearrangement joins TRBV6-5 to TRBJ1-1; weak D call: TRBD1 (6 bases). CDR3 size: 12 residues. Between the trimmed V and J ends, which lost 4 bases and 7 bases, there was a span of 10 bases. Germline V gene lookup returns CDR1 MNHEY and CDR2 SVGAGI. CDR3 bases: TGTGCCAGCAGTTCCGCGGACAGTGAAGCTTTCTTT. Its translation is CASSSADSEAFF.

V gene TRBV23-1 combines with J gene TRBJ2-7, with no clear D. TRBV23-1 is identified as an open reading frame with a role that is uncertain. This CDR3 is 14 amino acids long. V lost 0 bases to trimming and J lost 2 bases, with 8 bases between them. CDR3 in amino acids: CASSQSPNTYEQYF. In DNA, the CDR3 is TGCGCCAGCAGTCAATCTCCGAATACCTACGAGCAGTACTTC.

The chain uses TRBV7-9 and TRBJ2-2; 9 bases fit TRBD2. Unmatched junction bases numbered 6, after V lost 8 bases and J lost 2 bases. The CDR3 loop spans 15 amino acids. Germline V gives CDR1 SEHNR, CDR2 FQNEAQ (reference sequence). The CDR3 protein is CASSLAGPNTGELFF. The CDR3, as DNA: TGTGCCAGCTCACTAGCGGGTCCCAACACCGGGGAGCTGTTTTTT.

The CDR3 here is CASSHPFPAGELFF. The DNA of the CDR3 is TGTGCCAGCAGCCATCCCTTTCCCGCCGGGGAGCTGTTTTTT. The J gene is TRBJ2-2, the V gene TRBV4-2; D not certain. There are 14 residues in the CDR3. Germline loops: CDR1 LGHNA, CDR2 YNFKEQ. Deletions cut 3 bases from V and 6 bases from J, with 11 bases between.

The chain uses TRBV18 and TRBJ1-5; D possibly corresponds to TRBD1 (5 bases). With 3 bases removed from V and 6 bases from J, the gap between germline ends came to 18 bases. From germline, CDR1 is KGHSH and CDR2 LQKENI. The CDR3 consists of 16 residues. Written as DNA, the CDR3 is TGTGCCAGCTCACCGGTGGGGGGTCAGGGAAGTCAGCCCCAGCATTTT. Its translation is CASSPVGGQGSQPQHF. Looking up the rest from reference TRBV18 and TRBJ1-5 gives the full variable domain: NAGVMQNPRHLVRRRGQEARLRCSPMKGHSHVYWYRQLPEEGLKFMVYLQKENIIDESGMPKERFSAEFPKEGPSILRIQQVVRGDSAAYFCASSPVGGQGSQPQHFGDGTRLSIL.